Reported below is one TCR beta chain. Its antigen remains unknown. This sample was taken from a study of cytomegalovirus exposure and HLA in healthy donors. Germline values: CDR1 SGHNT, CDR2 YYREEE (reference sequence). V gave up 6 bases and J gave up 4 bases, with 15 bases separating them. This CDR3 has 14 amino acids. Study results and limitations: Rates of TCR association differed by HLA locus in a later analysis, with DRB1 highest and HLA-C lowest. Researchers reported in a later analysis that a missense DCLRE1C variant was tied to TCR beta V- and J-gene trimming.

PCR involved 60 Vbeta and 13 Jbeta primers. Method: immunoSEQ multiplex PCR; TCRdb's copy keeps in-frame clones and lacks some. In the table there are about 97,000 clones, 85% to 90% of which are singletons. The TCR was taken from a young man in good health and CMV-seronegative. The chain has TRBV5-4 and TRBJ2-3; D call uncertain. The sequencing input was PBMCs. The CDR3 coding sequence is TGTGCCAGCACCATATCATCTGCGGCAGATACGCAGTATTTT. Translation: CASTISSAADTQYF.